Each of the 21 T cell receptor beta chains below was sequenced from the same sample in a study of blood T cell repertoires in COVID-19. Data came from immunoSEQ multiplex PCR; TCRdb stores just in-frame clones and leaves some out. The sample lists around 210,000 clones, approximately 86% seen once, with under 0.95% in the top ten. Sequenced sample: peripheral blood. The receptor source for this set is a man in his 60s with COVID-19, enrolled during active disease.

The genes are TRBV14 and TRBJ2-3, with 7 bases aligning to TRBD1. CDR1 and CDR2 from the germline V gene are SGHDN and FVKESK. The CDR3 extends over 14 amino acids. After removal of 7 bases from V and 1 base from J, the junction contained 5 bases not matched to a gene. In nucleotides, the CDR3 is TGTGCCAGCACTTACAGGGGTGGCACAGATACGCAGTATTTT. Translated, it gives CASTYRGGTDTQYF.

CDR3 sequence (DNA): TGTGCCAGCAGCCGCGACAGGGGGACGGAGACCCAGTACTTC. Protein: CASSRDRGTETQYF. The chain has TRBV3-1 (or the pseudogene TRBV3-2) and TRBJ2-5; 9 bases are shared with TRBD1. The CDR3 length is 14 residues. The germline CDR1 and CDR2 sequences are LGHDT and YNNKEL (reference sequence). With 4 bases clipped from V and 5 bases from J, the junction kept 5 bases outside the gene matches.

The chain joins TRBV5-1 to TRBJ2-3; D is possibly TRBD1 (5 bases). Germline V gene lookup returns CDR1 SGHRS and CDR2 YFSETQ. This CDR3 is 15 amino acids long. With 3 bases removed from V and 2 bases from J, the gap between germline ends came to 13 bases. The CDR3 DNA follows: TGCGCCAGCAGCTCTTTGACAGAACCCACAGATACGCAGTATTTT. Protein sequence: CASSSLTEPTDTQYF.

The chain links TRBV4-2 to TRBJ2-2; 7 nucleotides match TRBD1. Germline V gives CDR1 LGHNA, CDR2 YNFKEQ. With V trimmed by 4 bases and J by 6 bases, 5 bases remained unmatched. CDR3 length: 14 amino acids. CDR3 coding DNA: TGTGCCAGCAGCCCTTACAGGGGTTCCGGGGAGCTGTTTTTT. It is translated as CASSPYRGSGELFF.

The chain has TRBV3-1 (or the pseudogene TRBV3-2) and TRBJ1-1; no reliable D call. Looked up from germline, CDR1 is LGHDT and CDR2 is YNNKEL (reference sequence). V was cut by 4 bases and J by 6 bases, with 9 bases left in between. The CDR3 spans 12 residues. CDR3 in amino acids: CASSPTGSEAFF. CDR3 nucleotides: TGTGCCAGCAGCCCAACCGGGTCTGAAGCTTTCTTT.

The rearrangement uses TRBV7-2 and TRBJ2-7; D gene unclear. CDR1 is SGHTA and CDR2 is FQGNSA in the germline V gene. The CDR3 has 13 residues. Trimming left V 0 bases short and J 7 bases short, with 10 bases between. CDR3: CASSLASPREQYF. In DNA, the CDR3 is TGTGCCAGCAGCTTAGCGAGCCCCCGGGAGCAGTACTTC.

This clone was observed a handful of times. The rearrangement links TRBV7-9 to TRBJ2-5, with TRBD2 matching 8 bases. Losses at the gene ends were 0 bases for V and 5 bases for J; bases not matched to a gene: 2. The CDR3 consists of 14 residues. CDR1 and CDR2 from the germline V gene are SEHNR and FQNEAQ (reference sequence). CDR3 in DNA: TGTGCCAGCAGCTTAGCGGGCGGGAGGGAGACCCAGTACTTC. This translates into CASSLAGGRETQYF.

CDR3 amino acids: CATSREFVNEQYF. The CDR3, as DNA: TGTGCCACCAGCAGAGAATTTGTCAACGAGCAGTACTTC. The chain has TRBV15 and TRBJ2-7, with D hard to call. There are 13 residues in the CDR3. Per germline, CDR1 LNHNV and CDR2 YYDKDF (reference sequence). Trimming shortened V by 0 bases and J by 5 bases, and 8 bases separated the two germline ends.

The chain links TRBV10-1 to TRBJ2-3, with 10 nucleotides matching TRBD2. Germline V gene data show CDR1 as WNHNN and CDR2 as SYGVQD (reference sequence). The CDR3 has 13 amino acids. Trimming cost V 4 bases and J 6 bases; bases outside gene matches: 1. CDR3 loop: CASSALAGDTQYF. As DNA, the CDR3 is TGCGCCAGCAGTGCACTAGCGGGGGATACGCAGTATTTT.

This clone was observed a handful of times. The chain couples TRBV30 to TRBJ1-1, with D maybe TRBD1 (6 bases). Germline CDR1 is GTSNPN and CDR2 is SVGIG (reference sequence). V dropped 3 bases and J dropped 4 bases, with 12 bases sitting between them. The CDR3 covers 13 residues. The CDR3 reads CAWRAQGFTEAFF. Here the CDR3 DNA reads TGTGCCTGGAGGGCCCAGGGGTTCACTGAAGCTTTCTTT.

The chain carries TRBV5-1 and TRBJ2-1, with a tentative D call TRBD2 (6 bases). The V and J ends lost 3 bases and 5 bases respectively, with 12 bases between them. Germline assignment: CDR1 SGHRS and CDR2 YFSETQ. This CDR3 spans 14 amino acids. The DNA of the CDR3 is TGCGCCAGCAGCTGGGGGGACTCAAACAATGAGCAGTTCTTC. It specifies CASSWGDSNNEQFF.

The chain uses TRBV11-2 and TRBJ1-6; D gene ambiguous. There are 14 residues in the CDR3. V was shortened by 5 bases and J by 13 bases, with 18 bases between the two germline ends. The germline V gene has CDR1 SGHAT and CDR2 FQNNGV. This CDR3 is CASSQNINAGPLHF. The CDR3 DNA is TGTGCCAGCAGCCAAAATATCAATGCGGGTCCCCTCCACTTT. Drawing the rest from reference TRBV11-2 and TRBJ1-6, the complete variable domain is EAGVAQSPRYKIIEKRQSVAFWCNPISGHATLYWYQQILGQGPKLLIQFQNNGVVDDSQLPKDRFSAERLKGVDSTLKIQPAKLEDSAVYLCASSQNINAGPLHFGNGTRLTVT.

The chain has TRBV6-6 and TRBJ2-1, with a possible D match to TRBD2 (6 bases). The germline gives CDR1 MNHNY, CDR2 SVGAGI (reference sequence). The CDR3 runs to 15 residues. V lost 6 bases to trimming and J lost 0 bases, with 12 bases between them. The CDR3 DNA reads as TGTGCCAGCAGGCGGGACGCAAACTCCTACAATGAGCAGTTCTTC. It translates to CASRRDANSYNEQFF.

The rearrangement uses TRBV28 and TRBJ1-4; 8 bases are shared with TRBD1. The CDR3 totals 15 residues. Germline V lookup: CDR1 MDHEN, CDR2 SYDVKM. The trim removed 2 bases at V and 2 bases at J, leaving 1 base unmatched. CDR3 region: CASSLRTGTNEKLFF. CDR3 nucleotides: TGTGCCAGCAGTTTAAGGACAGGGACTAATGAAAAACTGTTTTTT.

CDR3 DNA sequence: TGTGCCAGCAGTGCGGGTCCGAACACTGAAGCTTTCTTT. Translated, it gives CASSAGPNTEAFF. This chain connects TRBV2 to TRBJ1-1; D unresolved. The CDR3 contains 13 residues. Trimming pared 4 bases from V and 1 base from J, leaving 7 bases between. CDR1 and CDR2 (germline): SNHLY, FYNNEI.

The chain combines TRBV2 with TRBJ1-1; the D gene is possibly TRBD1 (5 bases). Between the trimmed V and J ends, which lost 3 bases and 1 base, there was a span of 6 bases. In germline, CDR1 is SNHLY, CDR2 FYNNEI. The CDR3 extends over 13 amino acids. CDR3 DNA: TGTGCCAGCAGTGAGCAGGGGAACACTGAAGCTTTCTTT. Amino acids: CASSEQGNTEAFF. Filled out from reference TRBV2 and TRBJ1-1, the complete variable domain reads EPEVTQTPSHQVTQMGQEVILRCVPISNHLYFYWYRQILGQKVEFLVSFYNNEISEKSEIFDDQFSVERPDGSNFTLKIRSTKLEDSAMYFCASSEQGNTEAFFGQGTRLTVV.

The V gene is TRBV18, the J gene TRBJ2-1; tentatively, D is TRBD1 (6 bases). V was cut by 3 bases and J by 9 bases, with 12 bases left in between. In germline, CDR1 is KGHSH, CDR2 LQKENI. The CDR3 totals 13 residues. The CDR3: CASSPSDSGEQFF. CDR3 nucleotides: TGTGCCAGCTCACCTTCGGACAGCGGTGAGCAGTTCTTC.

This clone appeared once. The V call is TRBV5-1, the J call TRBJ1-1; 7 bases line up with TRBD1. Germline trimming cut 4 bases from V and 5 bases from J; bases unmatched to any gene: 8. This CDR3 is built from 14 residues. CDR1 SGHRS and CDR2 YFSETQ come from the germline V gene. CDR3 amino acids: CASSPTGTGTEAFF. Here the CDR3 DNA reads TGCGCCAGCAGCCCGACAGGGACGGGGACTGAAGCTTTCTTT.

This clone was detected a few times. The chain joins TRBV6-5 to TRBJ1-4; the match to TRBD1 covers 12 bases. Germline V gene lookup returns CDR1 MNHEY and CDR2 SVGAGI. V shed 6 bases, J shed 8 bases, and the junction held 4 bases outside the gene matches. CDR3 size: 14 residues. CDR3 nucleotide sequence: TGTGCCAGCAGGGGACAGGGGGCGAGGGAAAAACTGTTTTTT. Translation: CASRGQGAREKLFF.

This chain joins TRBV19 and TRBJ2-2, with TRBD1 as a possible D gene (6 bases). This CDR3 has 15 amino acids. With 3 bases removed from V and 6 bases from J, the gap between germline ends came to 14 bases. CDR1 and CDR2 from the germline V gene are LNHDA and SQIVND (reference sequence). CDR3 sequence (DNA): TGTGCCAGTAGTATGACAGGCTACCTCCCCGGGGAGCTGTTTTTT. Its protein is CASSMTGYLPGELFF.

The rearrangement uses TRBV18 and TRBJ2-2; TRBD1 is a possible D gene (5 bases). CDR1 is KGHSH, CDR2 LQKENI, per germline. The CDR3 length is 16 residues. V dropped 3 bases and J dropped 2 bases, with 13 bases sitting between them. CDR3 sequence reads: CASSPGRTPNTGELFF. CDR3 DNA sequence: TGTGCCAGCTCACCGGGCCGGACACCAAACACCGGGGAGCTGTTTTTT.